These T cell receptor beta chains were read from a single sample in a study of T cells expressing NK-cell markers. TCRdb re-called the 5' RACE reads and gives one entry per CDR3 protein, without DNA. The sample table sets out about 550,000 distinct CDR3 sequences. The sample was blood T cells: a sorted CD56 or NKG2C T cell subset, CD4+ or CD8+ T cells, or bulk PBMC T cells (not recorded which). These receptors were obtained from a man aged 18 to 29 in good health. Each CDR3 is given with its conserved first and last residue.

cdr3_aa: CASTNLGGGPYNEQFF; j_call: TRBJ2-1; v_call: TRBV12-3/TRBV12-4
cdr3_aa: CAWSVGARATDTQYF; j_call: TRBJ2-3; v_call: TRBV30
cdr3_aa: CATSRDQASGRDTQYF; j_call: TRBJ2-3; v_call: TRBV15
cdr3_aa: CASSIDQELAGVQEQFF; j_call: TRBJ2-1; v_call: TRBV19
cdr3_aa: CASSLFDEQFF; j_call: TRBJ2-1; v_call: TRBV7-9
cdr3_aa: CASSLTPPEQFF; j_call: TRBJ2-1; v_call: TRBV11-3
cdr3_aa: CSAAFGTASNQPQHF; j_call: TRBJ1-5; v_call: TRBV20-1
cdr3_aa: CAWRVLNTGELFF; j_call: TRBJ2-2; v_call: TRBV30
cdr3_aa: CASSWIRGLVHTGELFF; j_call: TRBJ2-2; v_call: TRBV7-2
cdr3_aa: CASSQDRGNDEQYF; j_call: TRBJ2-7; v_call: TRBV4-3
cdr3_aa: CASGRLAGTDTQYF; j_call: TRBJ2-3; v_call: TRBV2
cdr3_aa: CASRYGWGKDTEAFF; j_call: TRBJ1-1; v_call: TRBV7-2
cdr3_aa: CATSDPRGDNEQFF; j_call: TRBJ2-1; v_call: TRBV24-1
cdr3_aa: CASSLGWAESGNTIYF; j_call: TRBJ1-3; v_call: TRBV5-1
cdr3_aa: CSVYLKLSGGSTGELFF; j_call: TRBJ2-2; v_call: TRBV29-1
cdr3_aa: CASKRGTGKNEQFF; j_call: TRBJ2-1; v_call: TRBV7-2
cdr3_aa: CSVEGTVPPEKLFF; j_call: TRBJ1-4; v_call: TRBV29-1
cdr3_aa: CASSLEGLVREQYF; j_call: TRBJ2-7; v_call: TRBV5-1
cdr3_aa: CASSQLRTGNNEQFF; j_call: TRBJ2-1; v_call: TRBV3-1
cdr3_aa: CASSSEGGRLHEQYF; j_call: TRBJ2-7; v_call: TRBV5-5
cdr3_aa: CASSRISGDYNEQFF; j_call: TRBJ2-1; v_call: TRBV5-1
cdr3_aa: CASSFGGGVEKLFF; j_call: TRBJ1-4; v_call: TRBV27
cdr3_aa: CASSFGASGNEKLFF; j_call: TRBJ1-4; v_call: TRBV5-1
cdr3_aa: CSARESGTVNNSPLHF; j_call: TRBJ1-6; v_call: TRBV20-1
cdr3_aa: CASSPRLDRGGELFF; j_call: TRBJ2-2; v_call: TRBV5-1
cdr3_aa: CSARDRGQNNEQFF; j_call: TRBJ2-1; v_call: TRBV20-1
cdr3_aa: CASSLFYAEQFF; j_call: TRBJ2-1; v_call: TRBV5-1
cdr3_aa: CAIGRDPYEQYF; j_call: TRBJ2-7; v_call: TRBV10-3
cdr3_aa: CSARRANEQFF; j_call: TRBJ2-1; v_call: TRBV20-1
cdr3_aa: CASSLGDSDYEQYF; j_call: TRBJ2-7; v_call: TRBV7-8
cdr3_aa: CASSLIWTSEETQYF; j_call: TRBJ2-5; v_call: TRBV5-1
cdr3_aa: CASSQEQANSGANVLTF; j_call: TRBJ2-6; v_call: TRBV4-2
cdr3_aa: CSVVPGSISYGYTF; j_call: TRBJ1-2; v_call: TRBV29-1
cdr3_aa: CASSFLGLPTTDTQYF; j_call: TRBJ2-3; v_call: TRBV5-1
cdr3_aa: CASTADFLTEAFF; j_call: TRBJ1-1; v_call: TRBV28
cdr3_aa: CATSGTGGWQGINEQYF; j_call: TRBJ2-7; v_call: TRBV28
cdr3_aa: CASSGSSLGLDTQYF; j_call: TRBJ2-3; v_call: TRBV5-1
cdr3_aa: CATSRDPGLYYGYTF; j_call: TRBJ1-2; v_call: TRBV15
cdr3_aa: CASGTSSSNEQFF; j_call: TRBJ2-1; v_call: TRBV12-3/TRBV12-4
cdr3_aa: CASSKTVTDTQYF; j_call: TRBJ2-3; v_call: TRBV7-3
cdr3_aa: CASSTPPYGYTF; j_call: TRBJ1-2; v_call: TRBV12-3/TRBV12-4
cdr3_aa: CASSLESGRGTGELFF; j_call: TRBJ2-2; v_call: TRBV5-1
cdr3_aa: CATSRDYAPGGQRSPEAFF; j_call: TRBJ1-1; v_call: TRBV15
cdr3_aa: CASSSRVRAETQYF; j_call: TRBJ2-5; v_call: TRBV12-3/TRBV12-4
cdr3_aa: CSAPPGLGRDEQFF; j_call: TRBJ2-1; v_call: TRBV20-1
cdr3_aa: CSVREFNQPQHF; j_call: TRBJ1-5; v_call: TRBV29-1
cdr3_aa: CASSPSIDEQFF; j_call: TRBJ2-1; v_call: TRBV27
cdr3_aa: CASSAPSGNEQFF; j_call: TRBJ2-1; v_call: TRBV12-3/TRBV12-4
cdr3_aa: CASSLRSMSGNTIYF; j_call: TRBJ1-3; v_call: TRBV12-3/TRBV12-4
cdr3_aa: CASSLADWGKETQYF; j_call: TRBJ2-5; v_call: TRBV5-1
cdr3_aa: CASSLGRTGDNSPLHF; j_call: TRBJ1-6; v_call: TRBV12-3/TRBV12-4
cdr3_aa: CASSLERRDRGSFF; j_call: TRBJ2-1; v_call: TRBV5-1
cdr3_aa: CAAEVAGRNNEQFF; j_call: TRBJ2-1; v_call: TRBV12-3/TRBV12-4
cdr3_aa: CASSSQREGIEQFF; j_call: TRBJ2-1; v_call: TRBV27
cdr3_aa: CASTDPGGRSVFF; j_call: TRBJ2-1; v_call: TRBV6-2/TRBV6-3
cdr3_aa: CASVGAGGFDEQFF; j_call: TRBJ2-1; v_call: TRBV9
cdr3_aa: CASSAGRSQETQYF; j_call: TRBJ2-5; v_call: TRBV9